The clone carrying this TCR beta chain was observed at least ten times. The antigen remains undetermined. Among ophthalmopathy patients, the Clinical Activity Score reached at least 3, the NOSPECS grade reached at least 4, and duration remained under 3 months. Exclusions: uncontrolled infection, other autoimmune disease, pregnancy, lactation. These data belong to a study of T cells in Graves' hyperthyroidism and ophthalmopathy. Findings of the study overall: Blood shared most expanded thyroid clonotypes above 0.001.

The investigators amplified TCR beta CDR3 regions from RNA transcripts. With the HTBI primer set, the TCR CDR3 went through a first round of RT-PCR. From the multiplex PCR reads, TCRdb called clonotypes with MiXCR, one entry per CDR3 protein. The table shows about 58,000 distinct CDR3 sequences, with about 49% occurring only once. The germline V gene encodes CDR1 SEHNR and CDR2 FQNEAQ (reference sequence). The V gene lost 3 bases and the J gene lost 3 bases, with 8 bases spanning the gap. This CDR3 region has 13 residues. Material for sequencing was blood. This chain joins TRBV7-9 and TRBJ2-5, with a possible D match to TRBD1 (6 bases). The TCR originated in a woman aged 25 to 45 with Graves' ophthalmopathy. In DNA form, the CDR3 reads TGTGCCAGCAGCTTGTCAGGGGAAGAGACCCAGTACTTC. Protein sequence: CASSLSGEETQYF.